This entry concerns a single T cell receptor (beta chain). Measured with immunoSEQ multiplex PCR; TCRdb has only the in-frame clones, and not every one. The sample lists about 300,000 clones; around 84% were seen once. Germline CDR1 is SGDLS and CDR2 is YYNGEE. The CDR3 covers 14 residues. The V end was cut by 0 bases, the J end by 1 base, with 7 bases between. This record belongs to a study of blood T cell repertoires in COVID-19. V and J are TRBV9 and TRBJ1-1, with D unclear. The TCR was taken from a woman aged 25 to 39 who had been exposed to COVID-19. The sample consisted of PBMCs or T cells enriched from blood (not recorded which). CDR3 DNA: TGTGCCAGCAGCGTAGTGGGCAAGAACACTGAAGCTTTCTTT. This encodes CASSVVGKNTEAFF.